This T cell receptor (beta chain) was recorded in a study of blood T cell repertoires in COVID-19. Overall study: Sites in the United States, Italy and Spain provided acute and convalescent COVID-19 samples.

V lost 1 base, J lost 0 bases, and 9 bases lay in between. The CDR3 totals 16 residues. CDR1 and CDR2 (germline): PRHDT, FYEKMQ (reference sequence). TCRdb's table, derived via immunoSEQ multiplex PCR, lists solely in-frame clones and lacks some. The sample shows 40,000 or so clones, over 80% of them seen only once. Material: peripheral blood. This sequence was found in a man in his fifties or sixties with active COVID-19. The genes are TRBV13 and TRBJ2-2, with D tentatively TRBD2 (5 bases). As DNA, the CDR3 is TGTGCCAGCAGCTTAGATCCGGGGACGAACACCGGGGAGCTGTTTTTT. It codes for CASSLDPGTNTGELFF.